One and the same sample provided the 21 T cell receptor beta chains below, sequenced in a study of CD8+CD57+ T cells in acquired aplastic anemia. TCR beta VDJ and CDR3 were profiled, and genomic DNA was the template. TCRdb re-called the reads through MiXCR, storing one row per CDR3 protein. Here the sample spans about 180,000 distinct CDR3 sequences, 63% being singletons. It was patients with CD8+CD57+ cell expansion by flow cytometry who were chosen for sequencing. The sequencing sample was made of sorted CD4+, CD8+, or CD8+CD57+ T cells (not recorded which) from PBMCs. The source is a human donor with aplastic anemia.

V usage is TRBV29-1 and J usage is TRBJ2-1; D is uncertain. V was pared by 1 base and J by 3 bases, with 10 bases between. In germline, CDR1 is SQVTM, CDR2 ANQGSEA. The CDR3 loop spans 14 amino acids. The CDR3 spells CSVEVALIYNEQFF. In DNA, the CDR3 is TGCAGCGTTGAAGTGGCCCTAATCTACAATGAGCAGTTCTTC.

The rearrangement uses TRBV9 and TRBJ2-1; 11 bases match TRBD2. The V segment lost 3 bases and the J segment 3 bases; nucleotides outside the gene matches: 2. The CDR3 has 15 amino acids. Germline assignment: CDR1 SGDLS and CDR2 YYNGEE. This CDR3 reads CASSGGLAVYNEQFF. The CDR3 DNA reads as TGTGCCAGCAGCGGGGGACTAGCGGTCTACAATGAGCAGTTCTTC.

This clonotype occurred a few times. The chain is built from TRBV27 and TRBJ2-5; D possibly corresponds to TRBD2 (5 bases). Germline CDR1 reads MNHEY; CDR2 reads SMNVEV (reference sequence). The length of the CDR3 is 15 residues. Trimming cost V 4 bases and J 3 bases, with 15 bases left between them. CDR3 in amino acids: CASSSLTGIKETQYF. CDR3 bases: TGTGCCAGCAGTTCCCTGACGGGGATAAAAGAGACCCAGTACTTC.

Concerning this clonotype itself: At one boundary the junction diverges from the germline segment, which might be a read error. The V gene is TRBV5-1, the J gene TRBJ2-7; no clear D gene. Judging by the DNA end, TRBJ2-5 fits better; the J call may be wrong. The CDR3 spans 15 residues. Germline lookup yields CDR1 SGHRS and CDR2 YFSETQ. For the CDR3, the DNA is TGTGCCAGCAGCTTGGTGGTGGGGATGGAGGAGACCCAGTACTTC. It is translated as CASSLVVGMEETQYF.

This clonotype was found many times. The CDR3 nucleotides read TGCGCCAGCAGCTCTGGACAGGGGGCGGTAGGCGAGCAGTACTTC. Translating it yields CASSSGQGAVGEQYF. The chain has TRBV5-1 and TRBJ2-7; TRBD1 aligns across 11 bases. The CDR3 extends over 15 amino acids. Trimming took 3 bases from V and 6 from J; bases not matched to a gene: 8. Looked up from germline, CDR1 is SGHRS and CDR2 is YFSETQ. Full variable domain (missing parts from reference TRBV5-1 and TRBJ2-7): KAGVTQTPRYLIKTRGQQVTLSCSPISGHRSVSWYQQTPGQGLQFLFEYFSETQRNKGNFPGRFSGRQFSNSRSEMNVSTLELGDSALYLCASSSGQGAVGEQYFGPGTRLTVT.

The V and J genes are TRBV29-1 and TRBJ1-1, with D uncertain. CDR3 length equals 15 residues. V shed 4 bases and J shed 5 bases, with 20 bases lying between them. The germline gives CDR1 SQVTM, CDR2 ANQGSEA. CDR3 DNA sequence: TGCAGCGTTGGAATAGAGGTCCTCGTCCCGACTGAAGCTTTCTTT. Its protein product is CSVGIEVLVPTEAFF.

This clonotype has ten or more counts. The chain uses TRBV5-4 and TRBJ2-7, with D possibly being TRBD2 (6 bases). This CDR3 has 14 amino acids. Germline-derived CDR1 and CDR2 are SGHNT and YYREEE (reference sequence). The ends were cut back, 4 bases at V and 5 bases at J, with 16 bases in the middle. CDR3 amino acids: CASSLGTPKNEQYF. CDR3 DNA: TGTGCCAGCAGCCTCGGGACTCCTAAAAACGAGCAGTACTTC.

V and J are TRBV7-2 and TRBJ1-2; D ambiguous. With 2 bases removed from V and 8 bases from J, the gap between germline ends came to 12 bases. CDR3 length equals 13 residues. Germline CDR1 is SGHTA and CDR2 is FQGNSA. The CDR3 is CASSLRHGEGYTF. CDR3 nucleotides: TGTGCCAGCAGCTTAAGACACGGTGAGGGCTACACCTTC.

The chain couples TRBV2 to TRBJ1-1; D not certain. Germline CDR1 is SNHLY and CDR2 is FYNNEI. The CDR3 is 13 amino acids. The V and J ends lost 2 bases and 4 bases respectively, with 8 bases between them. The CDR3 nucleotides read TGTGCCAGCAGTGAACAGGAAATCACTGAAGCTTTCTTT. It codes for CASSEQEITEAFF.

The chain uses TRBV19 and TRBJ2-3; D might be TRBD1 (5 bases). CDR1 is LNHDA, CDR2 SQIVND, per germline (reference sequence). V shed 2 bases and J shed 5 bases, with 5 bases lying between them. The CDR3 is 12 amino acids. CDR3 DNA sequence: TGTGCCAGTAGTATAAGGGGAGATACGCAGTATTTT. This encodes CASSIRGDTQYF.

The rearrangement uses TRBV7-9 and TRBJ2-7; 7 nucleotides align to TRBD2. In germline, CDR1 is SEHNR, CDR2 FQNEAQ (reference sequence). The length of the CDR3 is 14 residues. The J segment lost 3 bases and the V segment lost 0 bases, leaving 2 bases of the junction unmatched. CDR3 sequence reads: CASSLAGGYYEQYF. The CDR3 DNA reads TGTGCCAGCAGCTTAGCGGGAGGGTACTACGAGCAGTACTTC.

This clonotype has just a few counts. This chain uses TRBV15 with TRBJ1-6, with a tentative D call TRBD1 (6 bases). CDR3 length equals 15 residues. Trimming removed 0 bases at V and 10 bases at J, with 13 bases between. The V gene's germline CDR1 is LNHNV and CDR2 YYDKDF (reference sequence). In DNA, the CDR3 is TGTGCCACCAGCAGAGATGGGGCAGGGGAATCACCCCTCCACTTT. Its protein product is CATSRDGAGESPLHF.

CDR3 loop: CASSVRGGINEQYF. The CDR3 region has the DNA TGTGCCAGCAGCGTTCGTGGGGGTATCAACGAGCAGTACTTC. The V call is TRBV9, the J call TRBJ2-7; D possibly uses TRBD1 or TRBD2 (5 bases each). V was pared by 2 bases and J by 5 bases, with 14 bases between. This CDR3 is built from 14 residues. Germline CDR1 is SGDLS and CDR2 is YYNGEE.

With respect to this clonotype: Sequence at one end of the junction differs from germline and may be a read error. The chain carries TRBV12-3 or TRBV12-4 and TRBJ1-2, with 7 bases lining up with TRBD1. The CDR3 totals 11 residues. The CDR3 is CASSGRDSTFF. The CDR3 nucleotides are TGTGCCAGCAGTGGCAGGGACAGCACCTTCTTC.

The J gene is TRBJ2-7, the V gene TRBV5-5, with D perhaps TRBD2 (6 bases). From germline, CDR1 is SGHKS and CDR2 YYEKEE (reference sequence). Trimming stripped 0 bases from V and 7 bases from J, with 11 bases between. The CDR3 consists of 13 residues. CDR3 nucleotide sequence: TGTGCCAGCAGCTTGGCGGGGGAACGGGAGCAGTACTTC. This codes for CASSLAGEREQYF.

This chain joins TRBV7-8 and TRBJ1-1; D not resolved. V gave up 3 bases and J gave up 4 bases, with 6 bases separating them. Germline lookup yields CDR1 SGHVS and CDR2 FQNEAQ. The CDR3 extends over 12 amino acids. The CDR3 DNA is TGTGCCAGCAGCTTTAAGAGCACTGAAGCTTTCTTT. Translating gives CASSFKSTEAFF.

The V call is TRBV20-1, the J call TRBJ2-5, with 12 bases that match TRBD2. Per the germline V gene, CDR1 is DFQATT and CDR2 is SNEGSKA (reference sequence). The CDR3 spans 14 residues. V shed 3 bases and J 4 bases; nucleotides not matched to a gene: 3. The CDR3 here is CSARVLAGGETQYF. The CDR3 DNA is TGCAGTGCTAGGGTACTAGCGGGGGGAGAGACCCAGTACTTC.

The chain has TRBV20-1 and TRBJ2-3, with D perhaps given as TRBD1 or TRBD2 (5 bases each). Germline V gene sequence: CDR1 DFQATT, CDR2 SNEGSKA (reference sequence). Between the trimmed V and J ends, which lost 3 bases and 1 base, there was a span of 8 bases. There are 13 residues in the CDR3. The CDR3 region has the DNA TGCAGTGCTAGTGGGGACGGCACAGATACGCAGTATTTT. This codes for CSASGDGTDTQYF.

V usage is TRBV24-1 and J usage is TRBJ1-2; no firm D call. The CDR3 consists of 12 residues. Trimming pared 4 bases from V and 8 bases from J, leaving 10 bases between. Germline assignment: CDR1 KGHDR and CDR2 SFDVKD. CDR3 region: CATSDQGRGYTF. DNA of the CDR3: TGTGCCACCAGTGACCAAGGGAGGGGCTACACCTTC.

Ten or more counts support this clonotype. The chain recombines TRBV20-1 with TRBJ1-1; perhaps TRBD1 as D (6 bases). Germline CDR1 reads DFQATT; CDR2 reads SNEGSKA (reference sequence). CDR3 length: 13 residues. The germline V and J ends were trimmed by 1 base and 6 bases, with 12 bases remaining between them. The CDR3 is CSARGPGEAEAFF. CDR3 sequence (DNA): TGCAGTGCTAGAGGGCCAGGGGAGGCTGAAGCTTTCTTT.

The rearrangement joins TRBV25-1 to TRBJ2-3; TRBD2 matches at 11 bases. Germline loops: CDR1 MGHDK, CDR2 SYGVNS. The CDR3 is made up of 19 amino acids. The V segment lost 6 bases and the J segment 3 bases; nucleotides outside the gene matches: 17. CDR3 sequence reads: CASSRTNLIAGGPTDTQYF. Here the CDR3 DNA reads TGTGCCAGCAGCCGAACCAATCTCATAGCGGGGGGGCCAACAGATACGCAGTATTTT.